The sequence of this T cell receptor beta chain was determined in a study of OX40 agonist ivuxolimab in advanced cancers. Whole-study context: Ivuxolimab, an antibody acting as an agonist of OX40 (CD134), was used to treat patients. Two cutaneous melanoma patients and one hepatocellular carcinoma patient, three in all, had partial responses. The eligibility criteria allowed prior anti-PD-1, anti-PD-L1 or anti-CTLA-4 therapy, and around 38% had some.

Repertoires were generated with immunoSEQ multiplex PCR, while TCRdb's copy carries only in-frame clones and drops some. The sample has tens of thousands of clones, roughly 82% seen once. The V gene's germline CDR1 is DFQATT and CDR2 SNEGSKA (reference sequence). V was trimmed by 6 bases and J by 10 bases, leaving 15 bases between them. The CDR3 sequence is 11 residues long. Researchers took blood at baseline, on cycle 4 day 1, and on cycle 7 day 1. The sequencing used CD4+ or CD8+ T cells sorted from blood, collected in a trial of the OX40 agonist ivuxolimab. The rearrangement joins TRBV20-1 to TRBJ1-1; a possible D gene is TRBD1 (5 bases). This TCR was recovered from an adult with an advanced solid tumor such as melanoma, head and neck, liver or kidney cancer. Written as DNA, the CDR3 is TGCAGTGCCGCACTGGGGGGTAGAGCTTTCTTT. Its translation: CSAALGGRAFF.